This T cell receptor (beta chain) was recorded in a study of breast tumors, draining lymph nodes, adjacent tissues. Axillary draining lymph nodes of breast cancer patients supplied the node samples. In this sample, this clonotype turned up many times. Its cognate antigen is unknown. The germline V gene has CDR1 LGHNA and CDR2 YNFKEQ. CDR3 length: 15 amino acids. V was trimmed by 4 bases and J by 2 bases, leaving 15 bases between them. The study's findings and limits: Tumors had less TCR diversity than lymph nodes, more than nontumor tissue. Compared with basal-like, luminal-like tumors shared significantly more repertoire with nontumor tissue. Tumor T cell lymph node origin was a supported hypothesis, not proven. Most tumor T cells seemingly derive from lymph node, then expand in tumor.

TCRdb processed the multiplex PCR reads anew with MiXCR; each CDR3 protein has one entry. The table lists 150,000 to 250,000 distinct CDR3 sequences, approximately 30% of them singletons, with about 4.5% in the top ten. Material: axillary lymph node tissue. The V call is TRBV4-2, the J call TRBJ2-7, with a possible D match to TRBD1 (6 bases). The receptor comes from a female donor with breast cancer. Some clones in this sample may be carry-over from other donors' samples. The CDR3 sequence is CASSRGGNSAYEQYF. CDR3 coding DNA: TGTGCCAGCAGCCGAGGGGGTAACTCGGCCTACGAGCAGTACTTC.